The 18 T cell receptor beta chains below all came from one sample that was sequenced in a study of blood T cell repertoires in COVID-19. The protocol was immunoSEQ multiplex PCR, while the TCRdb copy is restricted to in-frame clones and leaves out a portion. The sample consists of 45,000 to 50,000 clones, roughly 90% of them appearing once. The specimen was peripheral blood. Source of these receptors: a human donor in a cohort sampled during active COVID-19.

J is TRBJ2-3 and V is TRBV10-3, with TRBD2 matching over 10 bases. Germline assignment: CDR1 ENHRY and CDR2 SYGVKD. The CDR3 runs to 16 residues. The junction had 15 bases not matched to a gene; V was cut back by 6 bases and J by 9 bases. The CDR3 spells CAIREGSGGSSVTQYF. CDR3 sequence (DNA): TGTGCCATCAGGGAAGGTAGCGGGGGGTCCTCAGTCACGCAGTATTTT.

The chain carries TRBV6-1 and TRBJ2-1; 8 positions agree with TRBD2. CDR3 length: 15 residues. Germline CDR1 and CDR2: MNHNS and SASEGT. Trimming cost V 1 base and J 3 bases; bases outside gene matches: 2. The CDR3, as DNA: TGTGCCAGCAGTGAAGAAGCGGGGGACTACAATGAGCAGTTCTTC. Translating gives CASSEEAGDYNEQFF.

Here the CDR3 reads CATSDSREQGASKFF. CDR3 nucleotides: TGTGCCACCAGTGATTCTAGAGAACAGGGGGCTTCGAAGTTCTTC. The chain is built from TRBV24-1 and TRBJ2-1; 9 bases map to TRBD1. J gave up 14 bases and V 2 bases, and 12 bases lay outside the gene matches. The CDR3 is 15 amino acids. Germline V gene lookup returns CDR1 KGHDR and CDR2 SFDVKD.

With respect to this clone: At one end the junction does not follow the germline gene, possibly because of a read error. For the CDR3, the DNA is TGTGCCAGCACTTACACGACAGGGGGTTCACCCCTCCACTTT. It specifies CASTYTTGGSPLHF. The chain has TRBV6-2 or TRBV6-3 and TRBJ1-6, with TRBD1 matching over 9 bases. The CDR3 consists of 14 residues. Germline lookup yields CDR1 MNHEY and CDR2 SVGEGT.

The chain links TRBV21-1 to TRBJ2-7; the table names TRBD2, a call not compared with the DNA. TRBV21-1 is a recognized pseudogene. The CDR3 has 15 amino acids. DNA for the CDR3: TGTGCCAGCAGACTCCCTTGGCGGTCCTCCTACGAGCAGTACTTC. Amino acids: CASRLPWRSSYEQYF.

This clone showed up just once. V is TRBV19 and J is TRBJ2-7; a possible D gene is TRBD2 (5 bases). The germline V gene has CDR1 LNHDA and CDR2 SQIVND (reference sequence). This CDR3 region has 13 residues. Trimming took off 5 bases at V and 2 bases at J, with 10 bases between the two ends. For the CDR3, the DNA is TGTGCCAGTAGTCGACGGGATACCTACGAGCAGTACTTC. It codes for CASSRRDTYEQYF.

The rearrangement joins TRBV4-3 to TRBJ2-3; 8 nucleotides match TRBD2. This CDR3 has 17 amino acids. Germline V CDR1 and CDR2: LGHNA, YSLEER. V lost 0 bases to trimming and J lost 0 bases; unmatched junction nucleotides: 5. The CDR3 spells CASSQDGTGGSTDTQYF. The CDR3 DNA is TGCGCCAGCAGCCAAGATGGGACGGGGGGGAGCACAGATACGCAGTATTTT.

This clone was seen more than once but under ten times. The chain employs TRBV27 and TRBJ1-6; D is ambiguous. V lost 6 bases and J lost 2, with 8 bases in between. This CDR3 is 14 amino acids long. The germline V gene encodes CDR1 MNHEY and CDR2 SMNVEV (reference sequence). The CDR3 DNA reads TGTGCCAGCAGACTAAACCCCTATAATTCACCCCTCCACTTT. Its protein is CASRLNPYNSPLHF.

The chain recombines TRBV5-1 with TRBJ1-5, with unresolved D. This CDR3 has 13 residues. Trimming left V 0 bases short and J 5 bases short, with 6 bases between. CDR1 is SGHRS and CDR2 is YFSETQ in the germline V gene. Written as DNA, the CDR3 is TGCGCCAGCAGCTTGGATCCAGATCAGCCCCAGCATTTT. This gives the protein CASSLDPDQPQHF.

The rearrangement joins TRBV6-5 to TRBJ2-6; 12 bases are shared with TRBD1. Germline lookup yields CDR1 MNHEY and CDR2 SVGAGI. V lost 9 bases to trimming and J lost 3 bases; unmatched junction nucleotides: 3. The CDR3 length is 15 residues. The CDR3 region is CARGQGAGGANVLTF. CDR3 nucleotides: TGTGCCAGGGGACAGGGGGCAGGTGGGGCCAACGTCCTGACTTTC.

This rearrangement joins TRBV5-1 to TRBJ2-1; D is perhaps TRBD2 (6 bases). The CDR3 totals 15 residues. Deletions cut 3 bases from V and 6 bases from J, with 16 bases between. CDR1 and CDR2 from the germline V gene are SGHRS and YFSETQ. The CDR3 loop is CASSSGAGSGNEQFF. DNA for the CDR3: TGCGCCAGCAGCTCCGGGGCGGGGTCTGGCAATGAGCAGTTCTTC.

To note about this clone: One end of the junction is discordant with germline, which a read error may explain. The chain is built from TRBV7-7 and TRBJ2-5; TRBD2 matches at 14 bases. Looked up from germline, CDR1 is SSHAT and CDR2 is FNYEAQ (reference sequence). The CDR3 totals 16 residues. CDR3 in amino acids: CASSPATSGGEETQYF. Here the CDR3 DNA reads TGTGCTAGCAGCCCCGCGACTAGCGGGGGGGAAGAGACCCAGTACTTC.

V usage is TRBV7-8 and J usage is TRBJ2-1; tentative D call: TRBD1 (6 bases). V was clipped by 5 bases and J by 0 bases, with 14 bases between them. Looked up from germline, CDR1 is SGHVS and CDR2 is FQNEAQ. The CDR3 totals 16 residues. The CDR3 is CASSPYRVSSYNEQFF. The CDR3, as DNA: TGTGCCAGCAGCCCGTACAGGGTCTCCTCCTACAATGAGCAGTTCTTC.

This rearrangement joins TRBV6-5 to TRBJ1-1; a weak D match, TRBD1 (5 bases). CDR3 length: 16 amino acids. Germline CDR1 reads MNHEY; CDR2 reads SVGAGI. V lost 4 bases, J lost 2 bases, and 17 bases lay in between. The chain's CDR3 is CASSSTPHRTNTEAFF. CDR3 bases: TGTGCCAGCAGTTCCACACCTCACCGGACAAACACTGAAGCTTTCTTT.

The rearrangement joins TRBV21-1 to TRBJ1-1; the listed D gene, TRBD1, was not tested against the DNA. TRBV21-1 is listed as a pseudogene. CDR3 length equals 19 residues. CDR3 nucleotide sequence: TGTGCCAGCAGCAAAGCTCCCCCCGGGACAGGGAGCCGGAACACTGAAGCTTTCTTT. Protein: CASSKAPPGTGSRNTEAFF.

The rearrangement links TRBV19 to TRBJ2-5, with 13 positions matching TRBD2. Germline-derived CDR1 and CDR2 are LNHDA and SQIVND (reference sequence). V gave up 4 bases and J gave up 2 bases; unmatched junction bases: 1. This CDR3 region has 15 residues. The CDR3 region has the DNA TGTGCCAGTAGTACGGGACTAGCGGGACAAGAGACCCAGTACTTC. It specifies CASSTGLAGQETQYF.

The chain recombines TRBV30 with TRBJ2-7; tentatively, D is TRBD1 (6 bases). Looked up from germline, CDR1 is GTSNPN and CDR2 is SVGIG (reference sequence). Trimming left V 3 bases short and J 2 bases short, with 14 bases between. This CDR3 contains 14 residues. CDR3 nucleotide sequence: TGTGCCTGGAGCGTACCAGGACAGACCTACGAGCAGTACTTC. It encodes CAWSVPGQTYEQYF. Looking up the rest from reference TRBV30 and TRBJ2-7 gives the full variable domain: SQTIHQWPATLVQPVGSPLSLECTVEGTSNPNLYWYRQAAGRGLQLLFYSVGIGQISSEVPQNLSASRPQDRQFILSSKKLLLSDSGFYLCAWSVPGQTYEQYFGPGTRLTVT.

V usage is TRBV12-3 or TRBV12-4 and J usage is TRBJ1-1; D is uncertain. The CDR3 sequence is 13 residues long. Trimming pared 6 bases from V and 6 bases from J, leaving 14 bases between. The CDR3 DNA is TGTGCCAGCAGCCTTAACCAGAGGGCTGAAGCTTTCTTT. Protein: CASSLNQRAEAFF.